What follows are 26 T cell receptor beta chains derived from one specimen sequenced in a study of T cell repertoires in cytomegalovirus infection (dated by TCRdb to about 2019). This sample was sequenced with an Illumina HiSeq 1500. TCRdb's own reprocessing of the public reads used fastp at Q25 and MiXCR and kept productive beta chains. Each entry merges the rows of one CDR3 protein and shows their most common DNA and genes. The sample includes a few hundred thousand distinct CDR3 sequences, with roughly an eighth observed a single time. The ten largest clones represent roughly 8.9% of the sample. Sample: PBMCs. Receptors originate from a human donor in good health (CMV status not recorded). Some clones in this sample may be carry-over from other donors' samples.

This clonotype was observed a handful of times. Here the CDR3 DNA reads TGCGCCAGCAGCCAAGATATGTGGACGGAACTGTTTTTT. The encoded protein is CASSQDMWTELFF. The chain links TRBV4-3 to TRBJ1-4; unclear D gene. Germline CDR1 reads LGHNA; CDR2 reads YSLEER. Trimming shortened V by 0 bases and J by 12 bases, and 11 bases separated the two germline ends. The CDR3 spans 13 residues.

This chain uses TRBV7-9 with TRBJ2-3; no definite D call. Trimming pared 5 bases from V and 0 bases from J, leaving 15 bases between. This CDR3 contains 16 residues. In germline, CDR1 is SEHNR, CDR2 FQNEAQ (reference sequence). CDR3 loop: CASSLRPLVSTDTQYF. CDR3 in DNA: TGTGCCAGCAGCCTTCGACCGCTAGTAAGCACAGATACGCAGTATTTT.

The V and J genes are TRBV27 and TRBJ1-6; TRBD1 matches at 7 bases. The CDR3 loop spans 15 amino acids. From germline, CDR1 is MNHEY and CDR2 SMNVEV (reference sequence). V lost 4 bases, J lost 10 bases, and 10 bases stayed unmatched. In DNA, the CDR3 is TGTGCCAGCAGTTCCATGGGAGGGGGCGGATCACCCCTCCACTTT. The encoded protein is CASSSMGGGGSPLHF.

This rearrangement joins TRBV6-2 or TRBV6-3 to TRBJ2-1; TRBD1 or TRBD2 may be the D gene (6 bases each). The germline CDR1 and CDR2 sequences are MNHEY and SVGEGT. Trimming took off 4 bases at V and 7 bases at J, with 14 bases between the two ends. The CDR3 is 14 amino acids. DNA for the CDR3: TGTGCCAGCAGTTCTGGGGGGCAACGGAATGAGCAGTTCTTC. Translated, it gives CASSSGGQRNEQFF.

The chain employs TRBV2 and TRBJ1-4, with no clear D. Trimming took off 6 bases at V and 5 bases at J, with 4 bases between the two ends. Germline loops: CDR1 SNHLY, CDR2 FYNNEI. The CDR3 length is 11 residues. CDR3 in amino acids: CASRINEKLFF. The CDR3, as DNA: TGTGCCAGCAGGATAAATGAAAAACTGTTTTTT.

The rearrangement uses TRBV5-4 and TRBJ1-2; the D is unclear. Trimming shortened V by 5 bases and J by 0 bases, and 17 bases separated the two germline ends. From germline, CDR1 is SGHNT and CDR2 YYREEE (reference sequence). The CDR3 consists of 16 residues. CDR3 in amino acids: CASSSVSGRANYGYTF. CDR3 nucleotide sequence: TGTGCCAGCAGTTCCGTTTCGGGCCGAGCTAACTATGGCTACACCTTC. The whole variable domain, remainder taken from reference TRBV5-4 and TRBJ1-2, is ETGVTQSPTHLIKTRGQQVTLRCSSQSGHNTVSWYQQALGQGPQFIFQYYREEENGRGNFPPRFSGLQFPNYSSELNVNALELDDSALYLCASSSVSGRANYGYTFGSGTRLTVV.

This clonotype was detected ten times or more. The chain carries TRBV7-8 and TRBJ2-1; 8 bases match TRBD2. V was pared by 5 bases and J by 3 bases, with 6 bases of the junction left unmatched. The CDR3 runs to 15 residues. Germline V lookup: CDR1 SGHVS, CDR2 FQNEAQ. CDR3 protein: CASSRPGLGYNEQFF. For the CDR3, the DNA is TGTGCCAGCAGCCGGCCGGGACTAGGCTACAATGAGCAGTTCTTC.

The chain has TRBV7-9 and TRBJ2-2; 8 bases fit TRBD1. CDR3 length equals 14 residues. The junction had 5 bases not matched to a gene; V was cut back by 3 bases and J by 8 bases. Germline V gene sequence: CDR1 SEHNR, CDR2 FQNEAQ (reference sequence). The CDR3 sequence is CASSFRDRWGELFF. The CDR3 bases are TGTGCCAGCAGCTTCCGGGACAGGTGGGGGGAGCTGTTTTTT. The full variable domain, rest sourced from reference TRBV7-9 and TRBJ2-2, is DTGVSQNPRHKITKRGQNVTFRCDPISEHNRLYWYRQTLGQGPEFLTYFQNEAQLEKSRLLSDRFSAERPKGSFSTLEIQRTEQGDSAMYLCASSFRDRWGELFFGEGSRLTVL.

This clonotype was picked up many times. The gene calls are TRBV29-1 and TRBJ2-5; 8 nucleotides match TRBD2. Germline CDR1 is SQVTM and CDR2 is ANQGSEA. This CDR3 is built from 13 residues. With 3 bases clipped from V and 4 bases from J, the junction kept 4 bases outside the gene matches. The CDR3 nucleotides read TGCAGCGTTGATTTGGCGGGAGGAGAGACCCAGTACTTC. Residues: CSVDLAGGETQYF.

This clonotype has a handful of counts. The CDR3 DNA reads TGCAGCGTTAGGACAGCCACCAACTATGGCTACACCTTC. This codes for CSVRTATNYGYTF. The chain combines TRBV29-1 with TRBJ1-2; weak D call: TRBD1 (6 bases). The CDR3 extends over 13 amino acids. Germline CDR1 SQVTM, CDR2 ANQGSEA. With 5 bases removed from V and 2 bases from J, the gap between germline ends came to 12 bases. Together with reference TRBV29-1 and TRBJ1-2, the CDR3 gives the full variable domain: SAVISQKPSRDICQRGTSLTIQCQVDSQVTMMFWYRQQPGQSLTLIATANQGSEATYESGFVIDKFPISRPNLTFSTLTVSNMSPEDSSIYLCSVRTATNYGYTFGSGTRLTVV.

This clonotype has at least ten counts. The chain carries TRBV6-1 and TRBJ2-7; 9 bases match TRBD1. The V gene end was trimmed by 6 bases and the J gene end by 4 bases; junction bases not matched to a gene: 10. The CDR3 covers 15 residues. Germline loops: CDR1 MNHNS, CDR2 SASEGT. The CDR3 region has the DNA TGTGCCAGCAGATCTCCGGGACAGGGAGTTTACGAGCAGTACTTC. Protein sequence: CASRSPGQGVYEQYF.

This clonotype occurred many times. CDR3 protein: CASSPRGQGSSLSTDTQYF. CDR3 sequence (DNA): TGTGCCAGCTCACCACGGGGACAGGGCAGCTCACTAAGCACAGATACGCAGTATTTT. This sequence joins TRBV18 and TRBJ2-3, with TRBD1 matching over 9 bases. V lost 1 base, J lost 0 bases, and 11 bases stayed unmatched. The CDR3 is 19 amino acids. Germline values: CDR1 KGHSH, CDR2 LQKENI.

In its sample, this clonotype was seen many times. The V call is TRBV7-8, the J call TRBJ1-3; D remains unclear. Trimming shortened V by 1 base and J by 0 bases, and 4 bases separated the two germline ends. The CDR3 runs 14 residues. Germline V gene sequence: CDR1 SGHVS, CDR2 FQNEAQ. The CDR3 DNA is TGTGCCAGCAGCTTAGTATCCTCTGGAAACACCATATATTTT. Encoded protein: CASSLVSSGNTIYF.

This clonotype was picked up many times. V is TRBV7-2 and J is TRBJ2-6, with D hard to call. Germline CDR1 and CDR2: SGHTA and FQGNSA. There are 13 residues in the CDR3. V was trimmed by 1 base and J by 5 bases, leaving 3 bases between them. CDR3 amino acids: CASSLDRANVLTF. In DNA, the CDR3 is TGTGCCAGCAGCTTAGATCGGGCCAACGTCCTGACTTTC.

The chain uses TRBV7-3 and TRBJ2-5; tentatively, D is TRBD1 (6 bases). The CDR3 extends over 14 amino acids. Per the germline V gene, CDR1 is SGHTA and CDR2 is FQGTGA. V was shortened by 5 bases and J by 2 bases, with 12 bases between the two germline ends. The DNA of the CDR3 is TGTGCCAGCAGCGCCGCAGGGACACAAGAGACCCAGTACTTC. Amino acids: CASSAAGTQETQYF.

This clonotype was seen only a few times. The chain combines TRBV7-8 with TRBJ2-1; D uncertain. V lost 7 bases, J lost 6 bases, and 19 bases lay in between. The CDR3 length is 15 residues. Germline V gene lookup returns CDR1 SGHVS and CDR2 FQNEAQ. CDR3 nucleotides: TGTGCCAGCAACCGCCCGGATAAAGTCCGCAATGAGCAGTTCTTC. Amino acids: CASNRPDKVRNEQFF.

In this sample, this clonotype turned up many times. V usage is TRBV7-8 and J usage is TRBJ2-1; D is uncertain. V gave up 3 bases and J gave up 2 bases, with 8 bases separating them. The CDR3 consists of 14 residues. From germline, CDR1 is SGHVS and CDR2 FQNEAQ. The DNA for the CDR3 is TGTGCCAGCAGCTTCCCGTTAGCCTACAATGAGCAGTTCTTC. Its translation: CASSFPLAYNEQFF.

The chain uses TRBV28 and TRBJ2-7; TRBD1 is a possible D gene (5 bases). V lost 8 bases, J lost 4 bases, and 15 bases lay in between. CDR1 is MDHEN, CDR2 SYDVKM, per germline. The CDR3 runs to 13 residues. CDR3 sequence reads: CASRLDRWYEQYF. In DNA, the CDR3 is TGTGCCAGCCGCCTCGACAGATGGTACGAGCAGTACTTC. The entire variable domain, with the rest obtained from reference TRBV28 and TRBJ2-7, is as follows: DVKVTQSSRYLVKRTGEKVFLECVQDMDHENMFWYRQDPGLGLRLIYFSYDVKMKEKGDIPEGYSVSREKKERFSLILESASTNQTSMYLCASRLDRWYEQYFGPGTRLTVT.

This clonotype showed up just a few times. This chain joins TRBV29-1 and TRBJ2-7; 7 nucleotides match TRBD2. The CDR3 extends over 14 amino acids. V trimming: 2 bases; J trimming: 1 base; junction bases outside the gene matches: 5. From germline, CDR1 is SQVTM and CDR2 ANQGSEA. The CDR3 sequence is CSVERREKSYEQYF. For the CDR3, the DNA is TGCAGCGTTGAAAGGCGGGAGAAGTCCTACGAGCAGTACTTC.

This clonotype was counted ten times or more. The chain recombines TRBV7-4 with TRBJ1-2; D not resolved. The germline V and J ends were trimmed by 4 bases and 1 base, with 7 bases remaining between them. CDR3 length: 13 amino acids. Germline V gene data show CDR1 as SGHVT and CDR2 as SQSDAQ. CDR3 sequence (DNA): TGTGCCAGCAGCTCAGAGATTAACTATGGCTACACCTTC. This gives the protein CASSSEINYGYTF.

Ten or more counts support this clonotype. One junction end disagrees with the germline gene, perhaps due to a read error. CDR3 sequence: CASSLRQGAKEKLFF. The DNA for the CDR3 is TGTGCCAGCAGCTTGAGACAGGGGGCTAAAGAAAAACTGTTTTTT. The rearrangement links TRBV7-9 to TRBJ1-4; 10 positions agree with TRBD1. The CDR3 loop spans 15 amino acids. In germline, CDR1 is SEHNR, CDR2 FQNEAQ (reference sequence).

The chain joins TRBV25-1 to TRBJ2-7; D assignment may be TRBD1 or TRBD2 (6 bases each). Trimming shortened V by 4 bases and J by 5 bases, and 15 bases separated the two germline ends. The CDR3 extends over 14 amino acids. Germline assignment: CDR1 MGHDK and CDR2 SYGVNS. This CDR3 is CASSGAKGGHEQYF. In DNA, the CDR3 is TGTGCCAGCAGTGGGGCCAAGGGGGGCCACGAGCAGTACTTC.

This clonotype was seen only a few times. This chain connects TRBV28 to TRBJ2-5, with D maybe TRBD1 (5 bases). The germline V gene encodes CDR1 MDHEN and CDR2 SYDVKM. CDR3 length: 14 residues. V was clipped by 6 bases and J by 5 bases, with 16 bases between them. The CDR3 DNA reads TGTGCCAGCAGCCCCAGGGCGATAGGGGAGACCCAGTACTTC. It encodes CASSPRAIGETQYF.

This clonotype was counted many times. This sequence joins TRBV27 and TRBJ2-3; D remains ambiguous. V was pared by 7 bases and J by 7 bases, with 12 bases between. The germline V gene has CDR1 MNHEY and CDR2 SMNVEV (reference sequence). This CDR3 contains 12 residues. CDR3 region: CASTNKLNTQYF. CDR3 bases: TGTGCCAGCACTAACAAGCTAAATACGCAGTATTTT.

This clonotype showed up just a few times. The chain couples TRBV5-8 to TRBJ2-4, with a possible D match to TRBD1 (6 bases). Per germline, CDR1 SGHTS and CDR2 YDEGEE. CDR3 size: 15 residues. V dropped 1 base and J dropped 7 bases, with 15 bases sitting between them. The CDR3 reads CASSLTFPGANIQYF. The CDR3 DNA reads as TGTGCCAGCAGCTTGACGTTTCCAGGGGCTAACATTCAGTACTTC.

The J gene is TRBJ2-7, the V gene TRBV28, with TRBD1 identical over 10 bases. V shed 4 bases and J 7 bases; nucleotides not matched to a gene: 7. The CDR3 has 14 amino acids. Germline V gene data show CDR1 as MDHEN and CDR2 as SYDVKM. In DNA, the CDR3 is TGTGCCAGCAGTTCCGGGACAGGGGTGAGGGAGCAGTACTTC. Its translation: CASSSGTGVREQYF.